Below are 23 T cell receptor beta chains sequenced from a single sample in a study of blood T cell repertoires in COVID-19. TCRdb's copy holds only in-frame clones and misses some; the assay was immunoSEQ multiplex PCR. This sample has 150,000 or so clones, with around 87% found just once. Sample: PBMCs or T cells enriched from blood (not recorded which). Receptors were obtained from a woman aged 25 to 39 with acute COVID-19.

The chain uses TRBV9 and TRBJ2-2, with a possible D match to TRBD2 (6 bases). V was shortened by 0 bases and J by 6 bases, with 9 bases between the two germline ends. The V gene's germline CDR1 is SGDLS and CDR2 YYNGEE. The CDR3 is made up of 14 amino acids. For the CDR3, the DNA is TGTGCCAGCAGCGTAGAGACTAGTTCCGGGGAGCTGTTTTTT. The encoded protein is CASSVETSSGELFF.

The V and J genes are TRBV30 and TRBJ2-1; D gene uncertain. V shed 1 base and J shed 0 bases, with 13 bases lying between them. Germline loops: CDR1 GTSNPN, CDR2 SVGIG (reference sequence). The CDR3 is 16 residues long. The CDR3 sequence is CAWSGPVWASYNEQFF. The CDR3 DNA follows: TGTGCCTGGAGTGGACCGGTGTGGGCCTCCTACAATGAGCAGTTCTTC.

V usage is TRBV28 and J usage is TRBJ2-1, with 12 bases identical to TRBD2. The germline V gene encodes CDR1 MDHEN and CDR2 SYDVKM. The CDR3 has 15 amino acids. The trim removed 6 bases at V and 6 bases at J, leaving 6 bases unmatched. The CDR3 loop is CASSRLAGDSNEQFF. The CDR3 nucleotides read TGTGCCAGCAGCAGACTAGCGGGAGACTCCAATGAGCAGTTCTTC.

With regard to this clone: An end of the junction does not agree with germline; a read error may underlie this. The chain combines TRBV7-7 with TRBJ2-5, with 8 bases matching TRBD2. Germline V gene data show CDR1 as SSHAT and CDR2 as FNYEAQ (reference sequence). The length of the CDR3 is 15 residues. The CDR3 region has the DNA TGTGCTAGCAGCCCGGGAGGGGGAGGGCCAGAGACCCAGTACTTC. It is translated as CASSPGGGGPETQYF.

Comments on this clone: The junction and the germline gene differ at one end; a read error may be behind it. The chain links TRBV18 to TRBJ2-7; TRBD2 is a possible D gene (6 bases). Germline-derived CDR1 and CDR2 are KGHSH and LQKENI. The length of the CDR3 is 12 residues. This CDR3 reads CASSLARGSRHF. CDR3 sequence (DNA): TGTGCCAGCTCACTCGCACGGGGGTCAAGGCACTTC.

The chain links TRBV2 to TRBJ1-2; D gene ambiguous. Germline CDR1 and CDR2: SNHLY and FYNNEI. The CDR3 consists of 15 residues. Trimming took 2 bases from V and 4 from J, leaving 14 bases between them. CDR3 sequence reads: CASSERHSTTYGYTF. The CDR3 DNA is TGTGCCAGCAGTGAAAGACACTCTACAACCTATGGCTACACCTTC.

The chain links TRBV10-3 to TRBJ1-5, with TRBD1 matching over 10 bases. This CDR3 is built from 16 residues. Germline CDR1 is ENHRY and CDR2 is SYGVKD. Unmatched junction bases numbered 9, after V lost 3 bases and J lost 7 bases. CDR3 sequence (DNA): TGTGCCATCAGTGACTTAGAGGGACAGGGGACCCAGCCCCAGCATTTT. Its translation is CAISDLEGQGTQPQHF.

This chain connects TRBV27 to TRBJ1-5; 10 bases are shared with TRBD1. There are 14 residues in the CDR3. Germline V gene sequence: CDR1 MNHEY, CDR2 SMNVEV (reference sequence). V lost 6 bases to trimming and J lost 5 bases; unmatched junction nucleotides: 4. Here the CDR3 reads CASRFGTGDQPQHF. In DNA, the CDR3 is TGTGCCAGCAGGTTCGGGACAGGGGATCAGCCCCAGCATTTT.

The rearrangement uses TRBV27 and TRBJ2-7, with D maybe TRBD1 (6 bases). Trimming left V 4 bases short and J 0 bases short, with 16 bases between. The CDR3 length is 16 residues. Germline V gene lookup returns CDR1 MNHEY and CDR2 SMNVEV (reference sequence). CDR3 loop: CASSSIGTTSSYEQYF. CDR3 coding DNA: TGTGCCAGCAGTTCCATCGGGACAACTAGCTCCTACGAGCAGTACTTC.

The J gene is TRBJ1-2, the V gene TRBV3-1 (or the pseudogene TRBV3-2); D is uncertain. CDR3 length equals 15 residues. The ends were cut back, 1 base at V and 7 bases at J, with 16 bases in the middle. Germline V gene data show CDR1 as LGHDT and CDR2 as YNNKEL (reference sequence). The CDR3 DNA reads TGTGCCAGCAGCCAAGGGGCCAGCCTCTCCAGTGGCTACACCTTC. Translated: CASSQGASLSSGYTF.

This chain uses TRBV7-2 with TRBJ2-1; 8 positions match TRBD1. This CDR3 region has 15 residues. After removal of 3 bases from V and 3 bases from J, the junction contained 4 bases not matched to a gene. The germline CDR1 and CDR2 sequences are SGHTA and FQGNSA. CDR3 sequence (DNA): TGTGCCAGCAGCTTTACCGGGACAGGCTACAATGAGCAGTTCTTC. Amino acids: CASSFTGTGYNEQFF.

This clone showed up just a few times. This sequence joins TRBV25-1 and TRBJ1-5; 7 bases agree with TRBD1. V lost 1 base and J lost 0; bases outside the gene matches: 9. Germline V lookup: CDR1 MGHDK, CDR2 SYGVNS. CDR3 length: 18 amino acids. The CDR3 region has the DNA TGTGCCAGCAGTGAATCCGAGGGGACAGCAACTAGCAATCAGCCCCAGCATTTT. This codes for CASSESEGTATSNQPQHF. Variable domain in full (rest from reference TRBV25-1 and TRBJ1-5): EADIYQTPRYLVIGTGKKITLECSQTMGHDKMYWYQQDPGMELHLIHYSYGVNSTEKGDLSSESTVSRIRTEHFPLTLESARPSHTSQYLCASSESEGTATSNQPQHFGDGTRLSIL.

V gene TRBV7-9 combines with J gene TRBJ1-1; no definite D call. CDR3 length: 12 residues. The germline gives CDR1 SEHNR, CDR2 FQNEAQ (reference sequence). V was trimmed by 5 bases and J by 11 bases, leaving 15 bases between them. CDR3 region: CASSPSEGTAFF. CDR3 nucleotides: TGTGCCAGCAGCCCCTCGGAGGGAACTGCTTTCTTT. Variable domain in full (rest from reference TRBV7-9 and TRBJ1-1): DTGVSQNPRHKITKRGQNVTFRCDPISEHNRLYWYRQTLGQGPEFLTYFQNEAQLEKSRLLSDRFSAERPKGSFSTLEIQRTEQGDSAMYLCASSPSEGTAFFGQGTRLTVV.

The chain is built from TRBV27 and TRBJ2-7, with a tentative D call TRBD2 (6 bases). Germline V gives CDR1 MNHEY, CDR2 SMNVEV (reference sequence). Trimming removed 3 bases at V and 6 bases at J, with 6 bases between. The CDR3 has 11 amino acids. The CDR3 here is CASSLGGEQYF. CDR3 DNA sequence: TGTGCCAGCAGTTTGGGGGGCGAGCAGTACTTC.

This clone has a single count. V gene TRBV29-1 combines with J gene TRBJ2-3; no reliable D call. CDR3 length: 14 residues. The germline gives CDR1 SQVTM, CDR2 ANQGSEA. V shed 4 bases and J shed 2 bases, with 13 bases lying between them. DNA of the CDR3: TGCAGCGTTGGGGCAGGTACACTCACAGATACGCAGTATTTT. Protein product: CSVGAGTLTDTQYF.

This chain joins TRBV30 and TRBJ2-3; 9 bases line up with TRBD2. The CDR3 totals 13 residues. The germline V gene encodes CDR1 GTSNPN and CDR2 SVGIG (reference sequence). V lost 5 bases, J lost 4 bases, and 4 bases stayed unmatched. CDR3: CAWGGLASDTQYF. The CDR3 coding sequence is TGTGCCTGGGGGGGACTAGCATCAGATACGCAGTATTTT.

This sequence joins TRBV28 and TRBJ1-1, with a weak D call TRBD1 (6 bases). The CDR3 length is 15 residues. Germline CDR1 and CDR2: MDHEN and SYDVKM. Trimming pared 5 bases from V and 1 base from J, leaving 14 bases between. The CDR3 DNA reads TGTGCCAGCAGTCCCCTAACGGACAGGAACACTGAAGCTTTCTTT. It codes for CASSPLTDRNTEAFF.

This clone came up a few times. The chain couples TRBV6-4 to TRBJ2-1; TRBD2 matches 10 bases. Trimming cost V 0 bases and J 7 bases; bases outside gene matches: 3. CDR1 is MRHNA and CDR2 is SNTAGT in the germline V gene. The CDR3 has 15 amino acids. The CDR3, as DNA: TGTGCCAGCAGTGACTCGCTAGCGGGAGTTAATGAGCAGTTCTTC. Amino acid sequence: CASSDSLAGVNEQFF.

Only a few counts were recorded for this clone. The CDR3 region has the DNA TGTGCCAGCGGTATAACAGGGCGCGAGCAGTACTTC. Its protein product is CASGITGREQYF. The chain employs TRBV2 and TRBJ2-7, with D perhaps TRBD1 (6 bases). The CDR3 length is 12 residues. The germline V gene encodes CDR1 SNHLY and CDR2 FYNNEI. Trimming took 8 bases from V and 6 from J, leaving 14 bases between them.

The CDR3 loop reads CASSPRTEGPDQPQHF. The CDR3 nucleotides read TGTGCCAGCAGCCCTAGGACCGAGGGCCCGGATCAGCCCCAGCATTTT. V usage is TRBV7-8 and J usage is TRBJ1-5; D ambiguous. CDR1 and CDR2 (germline): SGHVS, FQNEAQ. This CDR3 is 16 amino acids long. Deletions cut 5 bases from V and 5 bases from J, with 19 bases between.

The J gene is TRBJ2-1, the V gene TRBV5-1; the D gene is possibly TRBD2 (7 bases). V dropped 2 bases and J dropped 7 bases, with 19 bases sitting between them. This CDR3 is 16 amino acids long. The germline V gene encodes CDR1 SGHRS and CDR2 YFSETQ. The CDR3 DNA follows: TGCGCCAGCAGCTTAGGGGAAACGGGGGGCAAAAATGAGCAGTTCTTC. Protein product: CASSLGETGGKNEQFF.

With regard to this clone: A junction end diverges from the germline sequence, so it may reflect a read error. The J gene is TRBJ2-2, the V gene TRBV7-7; TRBD1 aligns across 7 bases. Germline values: CDR1 SSHAT, CDR2 FNYEAQ (reference sequence). The CDR3 covers 15 residues. The CDR3 protein is CASSLEGAAAGELFF. In DNA, the CDR3 is TGTGCTAGCAGCTTAGAGGGGGCGGCCGCCGGGGAGCTGTTTTTT. The full variable domain, completed using reference TRBV7-7 and TRBJ2-2, is GAGVSQSPRYKVTKRGQDVTLRCDPISSHATLYWYQQALGQGPEFLTYFNYEAQPDKSGLPSDRFSAERPEGSISTLTIQRTEQRDSAMYRCASSLEGAAAGELFFGEGSRLTVL.

The CDR3 DNA reads TGCGCCAGCAGCCCAGGACTAGCGGGCTCAGAGACCCAGTACTTC. Protein: CASSPGLAGSETQYF. The rearrangement links TRBV5-1 to TRBJ2-5; 11 nucleotides agree with TRBD2. J was trimmed by 4 bases and V by 4 bases; bases with no gene match: 6. Looked up from germline, CDR1 is SGHRS and CDR2 is YFSETQ. The CDR3 extends over 15 amino acids.